Each of the 6 T cell receptor beta chains below was sequenced from the same sample in a study of blood T cell repertoires in COVID-19. Produced via immunoSEQ multiplex PCR; TCRdb's table is partial and in-frame only. The sample has fewer than 85,000 clones; about 68% are singletons. Sample: peripheral blood. Every receptor here comes from a woman in her seventies with acute or convalescent COVID-19.

The chain employs TRBV18 and TRBJ1-2, with D tentatively TRBD1 (5 bases). Per the germline V gene, CDR1 is KGHSH and CDR2 is LQKENI. This CDR3 region has 15 residues. V lost 5 bases to trimming and J lost 6 bases, with 19 bases between them. CDR3: CASSSNPGGSDGYTF. CDR3 in DNA: TGTGCCAGCTCATCAAACCCCGGGGGGTCCGATGGCTACACCTTC.

The rearrangement joins TRBV28 to TRBJ2-6; 7 nucleotides line up with TRBD1. From germline, CDR1 is MDHEN and CDR2 SYDVKM. The CDR3 has 16 residues. Trimming removed 4 bases from V and 3 bases from J; junction bases left unmatched: 6. The CDR3 nucleotides are TGTGCCAGCAGTTCAACAGGGGTGATTGGGGCCAACGTCCTGACTTTC. Amino acid sequence: CASSSTGVIGANVLTF.

The chain is built from TRBV5-1 and TRBJ1-4; D ambiguous. V lost 4 bases and J 7 bases, leaving 14 bases between the germline ends. The CDR3 runs 14 residues. Germline CDR1 SGHRS, CDR2 YFSETQ. CDR3 in DNA: TGCGCCAGCAGCCCCACGAAAGCCCTTGAAAAACTGTTTTTT. As protein: CASSPTKALEKLFF.

There are many counts of this clone. The V and J genes are TRBV4-2 and TRBJ2-7; 7 nucleotides agree with TRBD2. Germline CDR1 is LGHNA and CDR2 is YNFKEQ. The J segment lost 4 bases and the V segment lost 4 bases, leaving 7 bases of the junction unmatched. The CDR3 is made up of 14 amino acids. CDR3 DNA: TGTGCCAGCAGCCCCGAGGGAGGGTGGTACGAGCAGTACTTC. This gives the protein CASSPEGGWYEQYF.

This clone came up once. The rearrangement links TRBV7-9 to TRBJ2-1; 8 nucleotides line up with TRBD2. Germline V CDR1 and CDR2: SEHNR, FQNEAQ (reference sequence). V was clipped by 3 bases and J by 7 bases; unmatched bases: 17. The CDR3 runs 18 residues. The CDR3 loop is CASSFRPHGRAAANEQFF. DNA of the CDR3: TGTGCCAGCAGCTTCAGACCCCACGGGAGGGCCGCTGCGAATGAGCAGTTCTTC. The full variable domain, rest sourced from reference TRBV7-9 and TRBJ2-1, is DTGVSQNPRHKITKRGQNVTFRCDPISEHNRLYWYRQTLGQGPEFLTYFQNEAQLEKSRLLSDRFSAERPKGSFSTLEIQRTEQGDSAMYLCASSFRPHGRAAANEQFFGPGTRLTVL.

This clone occurred once. The V gene is TRBV5-4, the J gene TRBJ2-2, with TRBD2 matching over 7 bases. The CDR3 totals 17 residues. Germline V gene data show CDR1 as SGHNT and CDR2 as YYREEE (reference sequence). The trim removed 1 base at V and 1 base at J, leaving 7 bases unmatched. The CDR3 bases are TGTGCCAGCAGCTTGATGGGTGGCGGGGGGAACACCGGGGAGCTGTTTTTT. Translating gives CASSLMGGGGNTGELFF.